These 2 T cell receptor beta chains came from one sample sequenced in a study of blood T cell repertoires in COVID-19 (dated by TCRdb to 2019 to 2021). Library creation used the immunoSEQ multiplex PCR assay. Imported from immuneACCESS, the table was reduced by TCRdb to in-frame sequences with V and J called. These copies leave out some clones; in studies compared against another copy, an unresolved V gene accounts for under half, and the cause of the remainder is not known. Within this sample are some 70,000 clones, with around 85% of them counted one time only. The top ten clonotypes cover 1.4% of the sample. The sequencing sample was made of peripheral blood. The receptor source for this set is a woman between 55 and 75 years old with acute or convalescent COVID-19.

The chain couples TRBV5-5 to TRBJ1-4, with D possibly being TRBD1 (5 bases). The germline V gene encodes CDR1 SGHKS and CDR2 YYEKEE (reference sequence). The ends were cut back, 0 bases at V and 2 bases at J, with 11 bases in the middle. This CDR3 has 16 residues. CDR3 residues: CASSLGWGDTNEKLFF. The CDR3 bases are TGTGCCAGCAGCTTGGGATGGGGGGATACTAATGAAAAACTGTTTTTT.

This chain uses TRBV2 with TRBJ1-1, with D perhaps TRBD1 (5 bases). This CDR3 has 15 amino acids. The germline V gene has CDR1 SNHLY and CDR2 FYNNEI. The ends were cut back, 2 bases at V and 4 bases at J, with 14 bases in the middle. This CDR3 is CASSERQPVSTEAFF. The CDR3 nucleotides are TGTGCCAGCAGTGAAAGACAGCCGGTTAGCACTGAAGCTTTCTTT.